This T cell receptor (beta chain) was sequenced during a study of blood T cell repertoires in COVID-19. Study details: Samples representing acute and convalescent COVID-19 were sourced from the United States, Italy and Spain. Sources were T cells, B-cell-depleted T cells, or PBMCs; the material itself was cDNA or gDNA.

Study processing details: Reference gene primer amplification gave nucleated cell count estimates. Data came from immunoSEQ multiplex PCR; TCRdb stores just in-frame clones and leaves some out. V and J calls and clone size follow that table, whereas D and trimming were derived from the DNA. The table records roughly 700,000 clones, 85% to 90% of them present only once. V shed 4 bases and J 3 bases; nucleotides not matched to a gene: 5. Per the germline V gene, CDR1 is SGHVS and CDR2 is FQNEAQ. This CDR3 region has 14 residues. The origin of this receptor is a woman aged 18-30 years with acute or convalescent COVID-19. This sequence joins TRBV7-8 and TRBJ2-7; 8 nucleotides match TRBD2. The sample consisted of peripheral blood. The CDR3 DNA reads TGTGCCAGCAGCTCCCAGCGGGGGTACTACGAGCAGTACTTC. Its protein is CASSSQRGYYEQYF.